This passage covers 13 T cell receptor beta chains from one sample sequenced in a study of identical twins. MiXCR, applied by TCRdb to the 5' RACE reads, yields one record per CDR3 protein. The table shows approximately 210,000 distinct CDR3 sequences, with around 10% occurring only once. Sequencing was carried out using memory (CD45RO+) T cells sorted from blood. These receptors were taken from a young woman in good health.

CDR3 sequence reads: CASSPDNGKNTEAFF. The CDR3 DNA reads as TGTGCCAGCAGCCCGGACAACGGGAAGAACACTGAAGCTTTCTTT. The chain carries TRBV7-8 and TRBJ1-1, with a tentative D call TRBD1 (5 bases). The germline V gene has CDR1 SGHVS and CDR2 FQNEAQ. The CDR3 runs 15 residues. V lost 5 bases, J lost 1 base, and 14 bases lay in between.

V gene TRBV5-1 combines with J gene TRBJ2-1; 7 bases agree with TRBD2. This CDR3 spans 17 amino acids. Germline V gene lookup returns CDR1 SGHRS and CDR2 YFSETQ. Trimming removed 4 bases from V and 1 base from J; junction bases left unmatched: 11. The CDR3: CASSPRVLAASYNEQFF. CDR3 DNA: TGCGCCAGCAGCCCGAGGGTCCTAGCGGCGTCCTACAATGAGCAGTTCTTC.

This clonotype was counted ten times or more. The rearrangement uses TRBV6-1 and TRBJ1-2; no clear D gene. V lost 8 bases, J lost 7 bases, and 17 bases lay in between. CDR1 is MNHNS, CDR2 SASEGT, per germline. The CDR3 has 13 amino acids. The CDR3 reads CASQRSTGRGYTF. In DNA, the CDR3 is TGTGCCAGCCAGCGTTCAACGGGTCGTGGCTACACCTTC.

This clonotype was counted only a few times. This chain connects TRBV2 to TRBJ2-1; 7 positions match TRBD2. This CDR3 is 15 amino acids long. Germline V gene lookup returns CDR1 SNHLY and CDR2 FYNNEI. V gave up 4 bases and J gave up 0 bases; unmatched junction bases: 3. CDR3 coding DNA: TGTGCCAGCAGTGGGCGGGAGAGCTCCTACAATGAGCAGTTCTTC. This gives the protein CASSGRESSYNEQFF. Looking up the rest from reference TRBV2 and TRBJ2-1 gives the full variable domain: EPEVTQTPSHQVTQMGQEVILRCVPISNHLYFYWYRQILGQKVEFLVSFYNNEISEKSEIFDDQFSVERPDGSNFTLKIRSTKLEDSAMYFCASSGRESSYNEQFFGPGTRLTVL.

The genes are TRBV6-2 or TRBV6-3 and TRBJ2-3; TRBD2 matches 16 bases. The CDR3 is 17 residues long. CDR1 is MNHEY and CDR2 is SVGEGT in the germline V gene. The CDR3 region is CTCSLGTSGRAQDTQYF. The CDR3 DNA reads as TGTACCTGCAGTTTGGGGACTAGCGGGAGGGCCCAAGATACGCAGTATTTT.

The sample holds many counts of this clonotype. The rearrangement joins TRBV7-8 to TRBJ1-6, with D unresolved. The CDR3 contains 14 residues. In germline, CDR1 is SGHVS, CDR2 FQNEAQ. V was cut by 1 base and J by 7 bases, with 8 bases left in between. CDR3 in amino acids: CASSLGSVNSPLHF. The CDR3 coding sequence is TGTGCCAGCAGCTTAGGTTCTGTGAATTCACCCCTCCACTTT.

The gene calls are TRBV29-1 and TRBJ2-5; no definite D call. CDR3 length equals 12 residues. Germline CDR1 reads SQVTM; CDR2 reads ANQGSEA. The V end was cut by 4 bases, the J end by 2 bases, with 8 bases between. The DNA of the CDR3 is TGCAGCGTTGTGACTCCGCAAGAGACCCAGTACTTC. This encodes CSVVTPQETQYF.

This clonotype was detected ten times or more. The chain carries TRBV5-6 and TRBJ1-6; 7 bases fit TRBD1. V gave up 7 bases and J gave up 7 bases; unmatched junction bases: 5. Looked up from germline, CDR1 is SGHDT and CDR2 is YYEEEE. The CDR3 consists of 13 residues. Here the CDR3 reads CASATGHNSPLHF. For the CDR3, the DNA is TGTGCCAGCGCGACAGGGCACAATTCACCCCTCCACTTT.

This clonotype occurred a few times. The rearrangement links TRBV10-3 to TRBJ2-2, with TRBD1 identical over 9 bases. V was pared by 6 bases and J by 5 bases, with 4 bases of the junction left unmatched. Germline CDR1 and CDR2: ENHRY and SYGVKD. The CDR3 contains 14 residues. CDR3: CAISRTGATGELFF. In nucleotides, the CDR3 is TGTGCCATCAGCAGGACAGGGGCGACCGGGGAGCTGTTTTTT.

This clonotype was seen a few times. This chain connects TRBV10-1 to TRBJ2-5, with D perhaps matching TRBD1 (5 bases). Looked up from germline, CDR1 is WNHNN and CDR2 is SYGVQD (reference sequence). The germline V and J ends were trimmed by 10 bases and 2 bases, with 14 bases remaining between them. The CDR3 extends over 13 amino acids. Written as DNA, the CDR3 is TGCGCCATTAAGGGGTTTGTGCAAGAGACCCAGTACTTC. This translates into CAIKGFVQETQYF.

On this clonotype: The junction differs from germline at one of its ends, possibly a read error. The rearrangement joins TRBV7-6 to TRBJ2-3; unclear D gene. From germline, CDR1 is SGHVS and CDR2 FNYEAQ. The CDR3 covers 14 residues. The CDR3: CASTLGTSTDTQYF. CDR3 in DNA: TGTGCCAGCACCTTAGGTACGAGCACAGATACGCAGTATTTT.

This clonotype was seen only a few times. The chain joins TRBV7-2 to TRBJ2-1; maybe TRBD2 (6 bases). The germline gives CDR1 SGHTA, CDR2 FQGNSA. Trimming pared 5 bases from V and 12 bases from J, leaving 14 bases between. The CDR3 is made up of 12 amino acids. The CDR3 nucleotides read TGTGCCAGCAGCCTGCCGGGAGTTAGGCAGTTCTTC. It translates to CASSLPGVRQFF.

The genes are TRBV11-2 and TRBJ2-3; D perhaps matches TRBD1 (5 bases). This CDR3 has 13 residues. Trimming removed 10 bases at V and 4 bases at J, with 15 bases between. Germline V lookup: CDR1 SGHAT, CDR2 FQNNGV. The CDR3 DNA sequence: TGTGCCACTGGACACATGGGGCCAGATACGCAGTATTTT. Its protein product is CATGHMGPDTQYF. Full variable domain (missing parts from reference TRBV11-2 and TRBJ2-3): EAGVAQSPRYKIIEKRQSVAFWCNPISGHATLYWYQQILGQGPKLLIQFQNNGVVDDSQLPKDRFSAERLKGVDSTLKIQPAKLEDSAVYLCATGHMGPDTQYFGPGTRLTVL.